This T cell receptor (beta chain) was profiled in a study of blood T cell repertoires in COVID-19. Background on the study: Whether acute or convalescent, the COVID-19 samples came from the United States, Italy and Spain. PBMCs, B-cell-depleted T cells, or T cells provided the cDNA or gDNA that made up the material.

This clone was seen only a few times. Source study methods: Estimation of nucleated cell counts was performed using reference gene primer amplification. TCRdb keeps only in-frame clones here, not all; method: immunoSEQ multiplex PCR. V, J and clone size are those of that table, while D and trimming were read from the DNA. The sample lists about 53,000 clones, approximately 84% occurring once. The CDR3 has 14 residues. The V and J ends lost 3 bases and 3 bases, in that order; junction bases with no gene match: 5. The germline V gene has CDR1 SGHVS and CDR2 FQNEAQ. The sequencing input was peripheral blood. The V gene is TRBV7-8, the J gene TRBJ2-7, with TRBD2 identical over 7 bases. The sequence was collected from a human donor in a cohort sampled during active COVID-19. CDR3 sequence reads: CASSLWEGVYEQYF. The CDR3, as DNA: TGTGCCAGCAGCTTGTGGGAGGGCGTCTACGAGCAGTACTTC.